Listed here are 30 T cell receptor beta chains from one sample, sequenced in a study of T cell responses to AZD1222 COVID-19 vaccine. Here immunoSEQ multiplex PCR was the method, and the copy in TCRdb shows in-frame clones only, minus some. The sample includes roughly 140,000 clones, 70% to 90% of them seen just once. The sample was peripheral blood, taken on day 0 of AZD1222 vaccination. The origin of the receptors is an adult in good health.

The chain recombines TRBV12-3 or TRBV12-4 with TRBJ1-2, with TRBD1 matching 9 bases. The CDR3 is made up of 13 amino acids. The junction had 4 bases not matched to a gene; V was cut back by 6 bases and J by 5 bases. CDR3 in DNA: TGTGCCAGCAGGCAGACAGGGGGGTATGGCTACACCTTC. It yields the protein CASRQTGGYGYTF.

The chain is built from TRBV7-2 and TRBJ2-1; 10 bases align to TRBD2. V trimming: 6 bases; J trimming: 6 bases; junction bases outside the gene matches: 8. Germline values: CDR1 SGHTA, CDR2 FQGNSA. The CDR3 covers 15 residues. The CDR3: CASSQRGGEGNEQFF. The CDR3 DNA follows: TGTGCCAGCAGTCAGCGGGGGGGCGAAGGCAATGAGCAGTTCTTC.

V and J are TRBV7-3 and TRBJ2-2; 11 bases are shared with TRBD2. The junction had 9 bases not matched to a gene; V was cut back by 5 bases and J by 7 bases. The CDR3 extends over 16 amino acids. The germline V gene encodes CDR1 SGHTA and CDR2 FQGTGA. In nucleotides, the CDR3 is TGTGCCAGCAGCCCCTTAGCGGGGGGGCTTGGCGGGGAGCTGTTTTTT. Its protein product is CASSPLAGGLGGELFF.

The rearrangement uses TRBV7-9 and TRBJ1-2; D gene ambiguous. Between the trimmed V and J ends, which lost 5 bases and 8 bases, there was a span of 12 bases. Germline lookup yields CDR1 SEHNR and CDR2 FQNEAQ (reference sequence). This CDR3 spans 12 amino acids. The CDR3 DNA sequence: TGTGCCAGCAGCATAGAGCGGATGGGCTACACCTTC. Its translation: CASSIERMGYTF.

The rearrangement joins TRBV11-2 to TRBJ2-7; TRBD2 is a possible D gene (6 bases). Trimming cost V 6 bases and J 6 bases, with 18 bases left between them. Germline CDR1 SGHAT, CDR2 FQNNGV. The CDR3 covers 14 residues. CDR3 sequence: CASSGGTAAFEQYF. For the CDR3, the DNA is TGTGCCAGCAGTGGCGGGACCGCGGCCTTCGAGCAGTACTTC.

The chain joins TRBV16 to TRBJ1-5, with D unclear. CDR3 length: 16 residues. Deletions cut 0 bases from V and 0 bases from J, with 9 bases between. Germline V gene lookup returns CDR1 KGHSY and CDR2 FQNENV. Here the CDR3 DNA reads TGTGCCAGCAGCCAATCGTTCAACCCTAGCAATCAGCCCCAGCATTTT. The encoded protein is CASSQSFNPSNQPQHF.

This clone was counted between two and nine times. The chain uses TRBV28 and TRBJ1-3, with 9 bases lining up with TRBD1. The trim removed 5 bases at V and 4 bases at J, leaving 3 bases unmatched. CDR1 is MDHEN and CDR2 is SYDVKM in the germline V gene. The CDR3 runs 14 residues. The CDR3 nucleotides are TGTGCCAGCAGTCTTACAGGGGGCGGAAACACCATATATTTT. Residues: CASSLTGGGNTIYF.

The genes are TRBV7-6 and TRBJ2-5; TRBD2 might be the D (5 bases). CDR3 size: 15 residues. Germline V gene data show CDR1 as SGHVS and CDR2 as FNYEAQ. The germline V and J ends were trimmed by 5 bases and 5 bases, with 18 bases remaining between them. CDR3: CASSTNSLEGETQYF. CDR3 coding DNA: TGTGCCAGCAGCACAAACTCCCTCGAGGGCGAGACCCAGTACTTC.

CDR3 residues: CASSIQGGGNTIYF. For the CDR3, the DNA is TGCGCCAGCAGCATTCAGGGGGGAGGAAACACCATATATTTT. The chain carries TRBV5-1 and TRBJ1-3; 7 positions agree with TRBD1. The junction had 5 bases not matched to a gene; V was cut back by 4 bases and J by 4 bases. The germline CDR1 and CDR2 sequences are SGHRS and YFSETQ. This CDR3 comprises 14 residues.

This sequence joins TRBV10-3 and TRBJ2-1; 10 bases line up with TRBD2. The CDR3 runs 16 residues. Germline CDR1 and CDR2: ENHRY and SYGVKD. The junction had 5 bases not matched to a gene; V was cut back by 6 bases and J by 0 bases. The CDR3: CAISIAGGRSYNEQFF. CDR3 DNA sequence: TGTGCCATCAGCATAGCGGGGGGACGCTCCTACAATGAGCAGTTCTTC.

This CDR3 is CASTQFSQIAGGTYNEQFF. In DNA form, the CDR3 reads TGTGCCAGCACACAGTTTAGTCAAATAGCGGGGGGGACCTACAATGAGCAGTTCTTC. The V and J genes are TRBV27 and TRBJ2-1, with 11 bases lining up with TRBD2. After removal of 7 bases from V and 2 bases from J, the junction contained 16 bases not matched to a gene. This CDR3 has 19 amino acids. Germline assignment: CDR1 MNHEY and CDR2 SMNVEV (reference sequence).

The chain combines TRBV4-2 with TRBJ2-7; 7 bases match TRBD1. The CDR3 has 16 residues. The germline gives CDR1 LGHNA, CDR2 YNFKEQ. With V trimmed by 4 bases and J by 6 bases, 15 bases remained unmatched. The CDR3 bases are TGTGCCAGCAGCCTAGTACGGACAGGTGTTCAACCCGAGCAGTACTTC. Amino acid sequence: CASSLVRTGVQPEQYF.

The chain is built from TRBV6-1 and TRBJ1-4, with unresolved D. This CDR3 has 16 amino acids. Germline-derived CDR1 and CDR2 are MNHNS and SASEGT. The V gene lost 2 bases and the J gene lost 0 bases, with 10 bases spanning the gap. As DNA, the CDR3 is TGTGCCAGCAGTGAATCTTACGGAGCAACTAATGAAAAACTGTTTTTT. Protein: CASSESYGATNEKLFF.

J is TRBJ2-1 and V is TRBV19, with a tentative D call TRBD1 (5 bases). CDR1 is LNHDA, CDR2 SQIVND, per germline (reference sequence). Deletions cut 2 bases from V and 6 bases from J, with 11 bases between. The CDR3 runs to 14 residues. The CDR3 here is CASSIRGRSNEQFF. The CDR3 DNA is TGTGCCAGTAGTATAAGGGGTCGGTCCAATGAGCAGTTCTTC.

The chain employs TRBV4-1 and TRBJ2-7, with D unclear. Germline CDR1 reads MGHRA; CDR2 reads YSYEKL. The CDR3 sequence is 15 residues long. Trimming left V 1 base short and J 3 bases short, with 13 bases between. The CDR3 DNA reads TGCGCCAGCAGCCAAGCCGGCCATAAGGGCTACGAGCAGTACTTC. Encoded protein: CASSQAGHKGYEQYF.

The V call is TRBV2, the J call TRBJ1-2, with 7 bases aligning to TRBD1. J gave up 6 bases and V 3 bases, and 7 bases lay outside the gene matches. This CDR3 is 14 amino acids long. The germline gives CDR1 SNHLY, CDR2 FYNNEI. CDR3 loop: CASSDEGAFNGYTF. The CDR3 coding sequence is TGTGCCAGCAGTGATGAGGGGGCGTTTAATGGCTACACCTTC.

The genes are TRBV30 and TRBJ2-7, with a weak D call TRBD2 (5 bases). Trimming removed 0 bases at V and 5 bases at J, with 17 bases between. CDR3 size: 15 residues. The germline V gene has CDR1 GTSNPN and CDR2 SVGIG (reference sequence). The CDR3 reads CAWSVGLLYPNEQYF. DNA for the CDR3: TGTGCCTGGAGTGTCGGACTGCTCTACCCTAACGAGCAGTACTTC.

This clone was recorded a few times. This chain links TRBV5-1 with TRBJ2-7; TRBD2 matches 7 bases. Germline V gene lookup returns CDR1 SGHRS and CDR2 YFSETQ. The CDR3 totals 13 residues. V lost 4 bases, J lost 6 bases, and 7 bases stayed unmatched. The CDR3 loop is CASSETPGGEQYF. CDR3 in DNA: TGCGCCAGCAGCGAGACCCCGGGGGGCGAGCAGTACTTC.

The V call is TRBV18, the J call TRBJ2-7; 8 bases align to TRBD1. There are 12 residues in the CDR3. Germline V gene sequence: CDR1 KGHSH, CDR2 LQKENI. The V and J ends lost 5 bases and 6 bases, in that order; junction bases with no gene match: 3. The CDR3 here is CASSTTGVEQYF. CDR3 coding DNA: TGTGCCAGCTCAACGACAGGGGTCGAGCAGTACTTC.

The gene calls are TRBV2 and TRBJ1-1; 9 bases agree with TRBD1. Unmatched junction bases numbered 4, after V lost 8 bases and J lost 0 bases. This CDR3 is 14 amino acids long. Germline assignment: CDR1 SNHLY and CDR2 FYNNEI. CDR3 in amino acids: CASYHRGLNTEAFF. In DNA, the CDR3 is TGTGCCAGCTACCACAGGGGGCTGAACACTGAAGCTTTCTTT.

The V gene is TRBV2, the J gene TRBJ1-1; 9 bases map to TRBD1. In germline, CDR1 is SNHLY, CDR2 FYNNEI. The V segment lost 6 bases and the J segment 3 bases; nucleotides outside the gene matches: 5. The CDR3 is made up of 14 amino acids. As DNA, the CDR3 is TGTGCCAGCAGCATACAGGGGGCTGACACTGAAGCTTTCTTT. This sequence encodes CASSIQGADTEAFF.

This clone is a singleton in its sample. The chain links TRBV28 to TRBJ1-2, with 10 bases that match TRBD1. This CDR3 has 15 amino acids. Germline loops: CDR1 MDHEN, CDR2 SYDVKM. The J segment lost 4 bases and the V segment lost 3 bases, leaving 5 bases of the junction unmatched. This CDR3 reads CASSLDRGISYGYTF. CDR3 nucleotide sequence: TGTGCCAGCAGTTTGGACAGGGGGATCTCCTATGGCTACACCTTC.

The V and J genes are TRBV10-3 and TRBJ1-2; 7 nucleotides line up with TRBD1. The germline V gene has CDR1 ENHRY and CDR2 SYGVKD. The CDR3 consists of 13 residues. V trimming: 5 bases; J trimming: 5 bases; junction bases outside the gene matches: 5. The DNA of the CDR3 is TGTGCCATCAGTCCAACAGGGGATTATGGCTACACCTTC. Translation gives CAISPTGDYGYTF.

The chain has TRBV14 and TRBJ1-4; D is ambiguous. Germline CDR1 reads SGHDN; CDR2 reads FVKESK. The V and J ends lost 4 bases and 8 bases respectively, with 14 bases between them. The CDR3 covers 14 residues. CDR3 in DNA: TGTGCCAGCAGCCCGAACCGTTTGTTCGAAAAACTGTTTTTT. Its translation is CASSPNRLFEKLFF.

The chain couples TRBV7-2 to TRBJ1-2; 9 bases are a match to TRBD1. CDR1 is SGHTA, CDR2 FQGNSA, per germline. The CDR3 extends over 15 amino acids. The junction had 3 bases not matched to a gene; V was cut back by 1 base and J by 3 bases. The CDR3 region has the DNA TGTGCCAGCAGCTTAGTGGGACAGGGCTACTATGGCTACACCTTC. Amino acid sequence: CASSLVGQGYYGYTF.

The chain is built from TRBV7-3 and TRBJ2-2; D is uncertain. The germline gives CDR1 SGHTA, CDR2 FQGTGA. The CDR3 is 12 residues long. Trimming removed 3 bases at V and 3 bases at J, with 2 bases between. CDR3 in amino acids: CASSFDTGELFF. Here the CDR3 DNA reads TGTGCCAGCAGCTTTGACACCGGGGAGCTGTTTTTT.

This clone was detected once. V and J are TRBV4-2 and TRBJ1-1; 9 positions match TRBD1. Per the germline V gene, CDR1 is LGHNA and CDR2 is YNFKEQ. The trim removed 3 bases at V and 0 bases at J, leaving 5 bases unmatched. The CDR3 sequence is 16 residues long. The CDR3 sequence: CASSQDRDRVNTEAFF. Here the CDR3 DNA reads TGTGCCAGCAGCCAGGACCGGGACAGGGTGAACACTGAAGCTTTCTTT.

This sequence joins TRBV6-2 or TRBV6-3 and TRBJ1-2; TRBD1 is a possible D gene (5 bases). V lost 5 bases to trimming and J lost 8 bases, with 18 bases between them. Germline-derived CDR1 and CDR2 are MNHEY and SVGEGT. CDR3 size: 14 residues. CDR3: CASSAGTSLRGYTF. CDR3 nucleotide sequence: TGTGCCAGCAGTGCCGGGACTTCCTTGCGGGGCTACACCTTC.

In the case of this clone: Additional DNA sequences in this sample encode the identical CDR3. This sequence joins TRBV7-8 and TRBJ1-1, with D maybe TRBD1 (5 bases). The CDR3 spans 13 residues. Trimming cost V 0 bases and J 4 bases, with 6 bases left between them. Germline assignment: CDR1 SGHVS and CDR2 FQNEAQ. The CDR3 nucleotides are TGTGCCAGCAGCTTAGCGAGGGGCACTGAAGCTTTCTTT. Protein sequence: CASSLARGTEAFF.

This chain joins TRBV6-4 and TRBJ1-1; possible D gene TRBD1, 6 bases. With 2 bases removed from V and 4 bases from J, the gap between germline ends came to 8 bases. CDR3 length equals 13 residues. The V gene's germline CDR1 is MRHNA and CDR2 SNTAGT. CDR3 loop: CASSDRGGTEAFF. CDR3 DNA sequence: TGTGCCAGCAGTGACAGGGGGGGCACTGAAGCTTTCTTT.